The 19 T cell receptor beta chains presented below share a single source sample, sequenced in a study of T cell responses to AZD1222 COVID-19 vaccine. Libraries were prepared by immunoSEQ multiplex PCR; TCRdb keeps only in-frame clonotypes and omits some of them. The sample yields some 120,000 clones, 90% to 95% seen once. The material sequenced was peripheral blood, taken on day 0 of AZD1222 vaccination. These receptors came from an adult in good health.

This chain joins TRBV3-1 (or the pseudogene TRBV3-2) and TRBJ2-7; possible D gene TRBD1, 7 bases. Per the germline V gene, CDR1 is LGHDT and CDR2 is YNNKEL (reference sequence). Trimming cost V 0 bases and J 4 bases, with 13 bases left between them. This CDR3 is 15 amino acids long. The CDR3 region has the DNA TGTGCCAGCAGCCAAGATACCAGGGGGGTTTACGAGCAGTACTTC. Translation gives CASSQDTRGVYEQYF.

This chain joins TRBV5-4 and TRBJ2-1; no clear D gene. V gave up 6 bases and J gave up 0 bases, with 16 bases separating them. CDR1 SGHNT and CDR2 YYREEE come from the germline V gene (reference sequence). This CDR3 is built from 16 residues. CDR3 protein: CASTSRQTSSYNEQFF. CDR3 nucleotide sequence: TGTGCCAGCACCTCCCGACAAACGAGCTCCTACAATGAGCAGTTCTTC.

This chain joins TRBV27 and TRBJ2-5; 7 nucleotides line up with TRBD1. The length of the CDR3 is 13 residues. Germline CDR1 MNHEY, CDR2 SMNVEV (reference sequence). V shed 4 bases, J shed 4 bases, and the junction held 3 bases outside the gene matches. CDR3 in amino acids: CASSYTGVETQYF. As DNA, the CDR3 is TGTGCCAGCAGTTATACAGGGGTAGAGACCCAGTACTTC.

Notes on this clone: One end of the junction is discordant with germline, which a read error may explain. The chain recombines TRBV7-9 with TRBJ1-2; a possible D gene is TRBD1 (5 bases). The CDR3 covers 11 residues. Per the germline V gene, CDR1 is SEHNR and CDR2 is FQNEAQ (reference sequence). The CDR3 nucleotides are TGTGCCAGCAGCCAGATGGAGGGGCCTTCGTTC. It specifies CASSQMEGPSF.

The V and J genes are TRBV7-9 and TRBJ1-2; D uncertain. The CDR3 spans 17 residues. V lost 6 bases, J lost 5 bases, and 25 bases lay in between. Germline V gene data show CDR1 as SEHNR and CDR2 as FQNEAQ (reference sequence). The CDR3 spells CASSGVWRNVVSYGYTF. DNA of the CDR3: TGTGCCAGCAGTGGGGTTTGGCGGAATGTCGTTAGTTATGGCTACACCTTC.

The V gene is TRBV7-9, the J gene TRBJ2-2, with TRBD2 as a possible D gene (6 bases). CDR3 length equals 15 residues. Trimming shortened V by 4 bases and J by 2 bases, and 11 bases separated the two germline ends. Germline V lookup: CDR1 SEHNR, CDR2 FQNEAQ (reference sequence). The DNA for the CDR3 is TGTGCCAGCAGCTCACCAGCGGGTAACACCGGGGAGCTGTTTTTT. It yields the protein CASSSPAGNTGELFF.

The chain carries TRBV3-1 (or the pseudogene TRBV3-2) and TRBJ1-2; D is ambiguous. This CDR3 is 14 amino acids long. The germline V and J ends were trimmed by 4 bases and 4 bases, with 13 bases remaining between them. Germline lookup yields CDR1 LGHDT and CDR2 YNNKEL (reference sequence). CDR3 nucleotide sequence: TGTGCCAGCAGCCCCGGACCTGCTACCTATGGCTACACCTTC. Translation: CASSPGPATYGYTF.

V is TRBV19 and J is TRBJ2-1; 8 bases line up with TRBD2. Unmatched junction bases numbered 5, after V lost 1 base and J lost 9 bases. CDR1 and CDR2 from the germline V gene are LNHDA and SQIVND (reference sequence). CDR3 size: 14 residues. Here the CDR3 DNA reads TGTGCCAGTAGTATAGCGCGGGAGGACTCTGAGCAGTTCTTC. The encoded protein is CASSIAREDSEQFF.

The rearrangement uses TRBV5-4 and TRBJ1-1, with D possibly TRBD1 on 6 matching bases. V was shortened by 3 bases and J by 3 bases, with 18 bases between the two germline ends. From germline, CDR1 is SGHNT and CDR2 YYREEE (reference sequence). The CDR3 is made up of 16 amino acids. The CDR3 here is CASSSPRQGLYTEAFF. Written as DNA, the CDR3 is TGTGCCAGCAGCTCCCCCCGGCAGGGGTTATACACTGAAGCTTTCTTT.

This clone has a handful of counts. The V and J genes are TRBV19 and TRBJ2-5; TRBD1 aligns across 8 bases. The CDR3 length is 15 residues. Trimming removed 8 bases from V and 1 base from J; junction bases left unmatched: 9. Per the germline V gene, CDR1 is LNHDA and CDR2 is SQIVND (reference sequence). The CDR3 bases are TGTGCCAGTTGTCCGGGACAGGCGATCCAAGAGACCCAGTACTTC. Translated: CASCPGQAIQETQYF. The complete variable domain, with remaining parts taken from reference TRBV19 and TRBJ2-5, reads DGGITQSPKYLFRKEGQNVTLSCEQNLNHDAMYWYRQDPGQGLRLIYYSQIVNDFQKGDIAEGYSVSREKKESFPLTVTSAQKNPTAFYLCASCPGQAIQETQYFGPGTRLLVL.

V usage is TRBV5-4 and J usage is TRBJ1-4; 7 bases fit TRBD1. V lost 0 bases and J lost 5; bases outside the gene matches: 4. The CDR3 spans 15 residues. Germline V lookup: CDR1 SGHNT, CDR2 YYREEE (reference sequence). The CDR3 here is CASSLGGGRNEKLFF. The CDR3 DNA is TGTGCCAGCAGCTTGGGAGGGGGCCGAAATGAAAAACTGTTTTTT.

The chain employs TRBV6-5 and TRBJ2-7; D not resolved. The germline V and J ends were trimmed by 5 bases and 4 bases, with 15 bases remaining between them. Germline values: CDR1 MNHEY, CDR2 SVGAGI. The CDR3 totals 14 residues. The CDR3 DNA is TGTGCCAGCAGTCCTAACCCCCTACCGTACGAGCAGTACTTC. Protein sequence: CASSPNPLPYEQYF.

CDR3: CASSVSGIPHSGANVLTF. CDR3 nucleotides: TGTGCCAGCAGCGTATCAGGGATCCCGCATTCTGGGGCCAACGTCCTGACTTTC. The chain employs TRBV7-9 and TRBJ2-6; TRBD1 might be the D (5 bases). The V and J ends lost 5 bases and 1 base respectively, with 18 bases between them. The CDR3 covers 18 residues. CDR1 and CDR2 from the germline V gene are SEHNR and FQNEAQ (reference sequence). Together with reference TRBV7-9 and TRBJ2-6, the CDR3 gives the full variable domain: DTGVSQNPRHKITKRGQNVTFRCDPISEHNRLYWYRQTLGQGPEFLTYFQNEAQLEKSRLLSDRFSAERPKGSFSTLEIQRTEQGDSAMYLCASSVSGIPHSGANVLTFGAGSRLTVL.

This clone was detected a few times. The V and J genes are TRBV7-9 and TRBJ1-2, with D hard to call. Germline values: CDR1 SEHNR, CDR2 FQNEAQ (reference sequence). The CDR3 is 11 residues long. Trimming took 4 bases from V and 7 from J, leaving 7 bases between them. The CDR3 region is CASSWLAGYTF. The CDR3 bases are TGTGCCAGCAGCTGGCTGGCTGGCTACACCTTC.

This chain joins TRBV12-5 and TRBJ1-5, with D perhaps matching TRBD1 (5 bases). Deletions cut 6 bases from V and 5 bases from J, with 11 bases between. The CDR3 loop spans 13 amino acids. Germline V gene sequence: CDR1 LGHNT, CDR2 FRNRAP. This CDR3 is CASGRDSYQPQHF. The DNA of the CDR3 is TGTGCTAGTGGCCGAGACAGTTATCAGCCCCAGCATTTT.

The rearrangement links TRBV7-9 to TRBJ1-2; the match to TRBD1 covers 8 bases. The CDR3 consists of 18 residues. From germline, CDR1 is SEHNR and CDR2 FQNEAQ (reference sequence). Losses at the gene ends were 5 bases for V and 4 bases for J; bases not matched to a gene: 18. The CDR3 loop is CASSPTSRTGREFYGYTF. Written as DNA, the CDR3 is TGTGCCAGCAGCCCAACTAGTCGGACAGGGAGAGAATTCTATGGCTACACCTTC.

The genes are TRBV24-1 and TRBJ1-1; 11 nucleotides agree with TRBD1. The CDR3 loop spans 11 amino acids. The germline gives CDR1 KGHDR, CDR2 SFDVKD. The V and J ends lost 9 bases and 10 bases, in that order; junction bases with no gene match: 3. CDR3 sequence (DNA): TGTGCCACCGCGGGACAGGGGGGAGCTTTCTTT. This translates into CATAGQGGAFF.

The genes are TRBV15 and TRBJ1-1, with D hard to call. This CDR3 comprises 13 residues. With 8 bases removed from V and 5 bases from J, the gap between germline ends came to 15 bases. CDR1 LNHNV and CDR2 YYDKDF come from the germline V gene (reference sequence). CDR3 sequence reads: CATYKRPGTEAFF. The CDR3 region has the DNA TGTGCCACCTATAAAAGACCCGGGACTGAAGCTTTCTTT. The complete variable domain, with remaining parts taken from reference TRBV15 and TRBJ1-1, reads DAMVIQNPRYQVTQFGKPVTLSCSQTLNHNVMYWYQQKSSQAPKLLFHYYDKDFNNEADTPDNFQSRRPNTSFCFLDIRSPGLGDTAMYLCATYKRPGTEAFFGQGTRLTVV.

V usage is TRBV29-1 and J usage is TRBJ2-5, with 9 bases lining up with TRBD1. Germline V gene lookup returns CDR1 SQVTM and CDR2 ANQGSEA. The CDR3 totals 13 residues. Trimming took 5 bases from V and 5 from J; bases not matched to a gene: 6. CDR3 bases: TGCAGCGTTCCCGACAGGGGGAGTGAGACCCAGTACTTC. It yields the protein CSVPDRGSETQYF.